This entry lists 30 T cell receptor beta chains sequenced from one sample in a study of shared clonotypes between healthy human individuals. Method: immunoSEQ multiplex PCR; TCRdb's copy keeps in-frame clones and lacks some. The sample records around 480,000 clones, roughly 79% being singletons. Sequenced input: PBMCs. The source is a woman aged 40 to 50 in good health. Some clones in this sample may be carry-over from other donors' samples.

This clone was observed at least ten times. The chain links TRBV5-4 to TRBJ1-1, with D perhaps TRBD1 (6 bases). Per germline, CDR1 SGHNT and CDR2 YYREEE (reference sequence). Trimming took off 0 bases at V and 1 base at J, with 7 bases between the two ends. The CDR3 extends over 14 amino acids. CDR3: CASSLGGRNTEAFF. As DNA, the CDR3 is TGTGCCAGCAGCTTGGGGGGGCGGAACACTGAAGCTTTCTTT. Using reference TRBV5-4 and TRBJ1-1 for the parts outside the CDR3, the full variable domain is ETGVTQSPTHLIKTRGQQVTLRCSSQSGHNTVSWYQQALGQGPQFIFQYYREEENGRGNFPPRFSGLQFPNYSSELNVNALELDDSALYLCASSLGGRNTEAFFGQGTRLTVV.

The rearrangement uses TRBV19 and TRBJ2-1; D unresolved. V was trimmed by 10 bases and J by 4 bases, leaving 17 bases between them. The germline V gene has CDR1 LNHDA and CDR2 SQIVND (reference sequence). This CDR3 spans 14 amino acids. The CDR3 loop is CATNQLPGYNEQFF. The DNA of the CDR3 is TGTGCCACCAATCAGCTCCCTGGGTACAATGAGCAGTTCTTC.

In this sample, this clone turned up many times. This chain connects TRBV6-1 to TRBJ2-7; 8 positions match TRBD1. V trimming: 6 bases; J trimming: 5 bases; junction bases outside the gene matches: 9. Germline V gene data show CDR1 as MNHNS and CDR2 as SASEGT. CDR3 size: 14 residues. In nucleotides, the CDR3 is TGTGCCAGCAGAGGACAGGGAGAAATCCACGAGCAGTACTTC. This encodes CASRGQGEIHEQYF.

This clone was counted only a few times. The rearrangement links TRBV5-1 to TRBJ1-2; D gene unclear. There are 13 residues in the CDR3. V was trimmed by 5 bases and J by 3 bases, leaving 11 bases between them. The germline V gene encodes CDR1 SGHRS and CDR2 YFSETQ. This chain's CDR3 is CASRTDGDYGYTF. The CDR3, as DNA: TGCGCCAGCAGGACTGACGGGGACTATGGCTACACCTTC.

The chain joins TRBV5-1 to TRBJ2-3, with D unresolved. Trimming pared 2 bases from V and 2 bases from J, leaving 6 bases between. The CDR3 totals 13 residues. Germline V lookup: CDR1 SGHRS, CDR2 YFSETQ. CDR3 region: CASSLRPTDTQYF. The CDR3 DNA reads TGCGCCAGCAGCTTACGACCCACAGATACGCAGTATTTT. Complete variable domain (other parts from reference TRBV5-1 and TRBJ2-3): KAGVTQTPRYLIKTRGQQVTLSCSPISGHRSVSWYQQTPGQGLQFLFEYFSETQRNKGNFPGRFSGRQFSNSRSEMNVSTLELGDSALYLCASSLRPTDTQYFGPGTRLTVL.

This clone was seen ten or more times. This chain links TRBV19 with TRBJ1-1; 8 bases match TRBD1. Per the germline V gene, CDR1 is LNHDA and CDR2 is SQIVND (reference sequence). The trim removed 6 bases at V and 10 bases at J, leaving 16 bases unmatched. The CDR3 has 15 residues. This CDR3 reads CASRVSYRQGRPAFF. The CDR3 region has the DNA TGTGCCAGTAGGGTCTCCTACCGACAGGGGAGGCCAGCTTTCTTT.

The chain recombines TRBV5-1 with TRBJ2-7; TRBD1 matches at 7 bases. Germline V gene data show CDR1 as SGHRS and CDR2 as YFSETQ. J lost 4 bases, V lost 2 bases, and 6 bases had no gene match. The CDR3 is 14 residues long. The CDR3: CASSLQTGAYEQYF. The CDR3 coding sequence is TGCGCCAGCAGCTTACAAACAGGGGCTTACGAGCAGTACTTC.

As concerns this clone: One end of the junction does not line up with germline, which may come from a read error. The gene calls are TRBV9 and TRBJ2-7; the match to TRBD2 covers 12 bases. This CDR3 comprises 15 residues. Germline lookup yields CDR1 SGDLS and CDR2 YYNGEE. The CDR3 DNA follows: TGTGCCAGCAGTGTAGGAACTAGCGGGAGGTACGAGCAGTACTTC. Its translation: CASSVGTSGRYEQYF.

This chain links TRBV10-3 with TRBJ2-3, with 8 bases that match TRBD1. Looked up from germline, CDR1 is ENHRY and CDR2 is SYGVKD. With V trimmed by 2 bases and J by 6 bases, 16 bases remained unmatched. CDR3 size: 18 residues. The CDR3 region has the DNA TGTGCCATCAGTGAGGACAGGGGTTCCCGGGGGACCCGGGATACGCAGTATTTT. Translating it yields CAISEDRGSRGTRDTQYF.

The sample holds a few counts of this clone. In this CDR3 the conserved last residue, phenylalanine or tryptophan, is missing, so a read error is likely. This sequence joins TRBV30 and TRBJ1-1; possible D gene TRBD1, 6 bases. Germline V gene data show CDR1 as GTSNPN and CDR2 as SVGIG (reference sequence). The CDR3 totals 14 residues. The CDR3 spells CAWSGQTMNAEAFL. The CDR3 DNA sequence: TGTGCCTGGAGCGGACAGACGATGAACGCTGAAGCTTTCCTT.

There are many counts of this clone. The V call is TRBV7-8, the J call TRBJ2-1; D not certain. This CDR3 spans 12 amino acids. CDR1 is SGHVS and CDR2 is FQNEAQ in the germline V gene. V was trimmed by 3 bases and J by 8 bases, leaving 8 bases between them. The CDR3 bases are TGTGCCAGCAGCTTCCCCGGCGATGAGCAGTTCTTC. Translating gives CASSFPGDEQFF.

CDR3 region: CAAWDRELTDTIYF. In nucleotides, the CDR3 is TGTGCCGCCTGGGACAGGGAACTGACAGACACCATATATTTT. This chain connects TRBV6-1 to TRBJ1-3; TRBD1 agrees at 9 bases. J lost 8 bases, V lost 11 bases, and 13 bases had no gene match. Looked up from germline, CDR1 is MNHNS and CDR2 is SASEGT. This CDR3 has 14 residues.

V and J are TRBV2 and TRBJ2-3; D might be TRBD2 (6 bases). The CDR3 runs to 13 residues. Looked up from germline, CDR1 is SNHLY and CDR2 is FYNNEI. The ends were cut back, 11 bases at V and 6 bases at J, with 18 bases in the middle. The CDR3 reads CALIREVADTQYF. The DNA of the CDR3 is TGTGCCCTTATAAGGGAGGTGGCGGATACGCAGTATTTT.

This clone was recorded only once. The chain is built from TRBV30 and TRBJ2-5, with a possible D match to TRBD2 (6 bases). V was pared by 5 bases and J by 9 bases, with 19 bases between. CDR3 length: 13 amino acids. Per germline, CDR1 GTSNPN and CDR2 SVGIG (reference sequence). Here the CDR3 DNA reads TGTGCCTGGGGGGTTGGGGGAGGCGGGCCCCAGTACTTC. Its protein is CAWGVGGGGPQYF.

The chain combines TRBV5-1 with TRBJ1-1, with unresolved D. Trimming removed 1 base at V and 1 base at J, with 5 bases between. The CDR3 runs to 13 residues. Germline lookup yields CDR1 SGHRS and CDR2 YFSETQ. This CDR3 is CASSLWGNTEAFF. The CDR3 DNA reads as TGCGCCAGCAGCTTGTGGGGGAACACTGAAGCTTTCTTT.

V is TRBV5-1 and J is TRBJ2-2, with 9 bases lining up with TRBD2. Germline V gene data show CDR1 as SGHRS and CDR2 as YFSETQ. The CDR3 has 17 amino acids. J lost 3 bases, V lost 4 bases, and 10 bases had no gene match. The CDR3 loop is CASSGGSSGSHTGELFF. CDR3 DNA: TGCGCCAGCAGCGGGGGGAGTAGCGGGAGCCACACCGGGGAGCTGTTTTTT.

The V and J genes are TRBV6-1 and TRBJ2-7; 8 nucleotides line up with TRBD2. The CDR3 spans 15 residues. In germline, CDR1 is MNHNS, CDR2 SASEGT. V shed 2 bases, J shed 2 bases, and the junction held 5 bases outside the gene matches. CDR3 sequence reads: CASSEMAGGPYEQYF. CDR3 bases: TGTGCCAGCAGTGAAATGGCGGGAGGTCCCTACGAGCAGTACTTC.

With respect to this clone: A junction end diverges from the germline sequence, so it may reflect a read error. The V call is TRBV18, the J call TRBJ1-2; D might be TRBD1 (6 bases). Per the germline V gene, CDR1 is KGHSH and CDR2 is LQKENI. CDR3 size: 14 residues. The CDR3 reads CASSRMTGGANVAF. For the CDR3, the DNA is TGTGCCAGCTCACGTATGACAGGTGGCGCGAATGTCGCCTTC.

This clone is a singleton in its sample. The chain joins TRBV6-1 to TRBJ2-5; 8 bases align to TRBD2. Germline CDR1 and CDR2: MNHNS and SASEGT. V gave up 7 bases and J gave up 3 bases; unmatched junction bases: 7. The CDR3 consists of 14 residues. CDR3 sequence (DNA): TGTGCCAGCAAGCTAGGACTAGCCGAAGAGACCCAGTACTTC. Residues: CASKLGLAEETQYF.

This chain connects TRBV6-1 to TRBJ1-4; 8 bases fit TRBD1. The V gene end was trimmed by 5 bases and the J gene end by 8 bases; junction bases not matched to a gene: 10. This CDR3 comprises 15 residues. From germline, CDR1 is MNHNS and CDR2 SASEGT. CDR3 nucleotide sequence: TGTGCCAGCAGTCTAACAGGGGGAGGATGGGAAAAACTGTTTTTT. Translation gives CASSLTGGGWEKLFF.

The V gene is TRBV5-4, the J gene TRBJ2-7; D remains ambiguous. CDR3 length: 11 residues. Trimming stripped 4 bases from V and 2 bases from J, with 4 bases between. Germline V CDR1 and CDR2: SGHNT, YYREEE (reference sequence). The CDR3 protein is CASSTTYEQYF. As DNA, the CDR3 is TGTGCCAGCAGCACCACCTACGAGCAGTACTTC.

The chain carries TRBV27 and TRBJ2-1, with TRBD2 matching over 8 bases. Germline-derived CDR1 and CDR2 are MNHEY and SMNVEV (reference sequence). After removal of 6 bases from V and 7 bases from J, the junction contained 14 bases not matched to a gene. The length of the CDR3 is 16 residues. The CDR3 spells CASSLDRGGAANEQFF. CDR3 nucleotide sequence: TGTGCCAGCAGCCTCGACCGGGGGGGGGCGGCGAATGAGCAGTTCTTC.

V gene TRBV15 combines with J gene TRBJ2-7; TRBD2 agrees at 12 bases. V dropped 3 bases and J dropped 2; count of bases not matched to a gene: 8. Germline values: CDR1 LNHNV, CDR2 YYDKDF (reference sequence). This CDR3 region has 17 residues. This chain's CDR3 is CATSRRLAGAAPYEQYF. The CDR3 DNA follows: TGTGCCACCAGCAGGAGACTAGCGGGAGCCGCGCCCTACGAGCAGTACTTC.

CDR3 DNA sequence: TGTGCCAGCAGTGTCGGGAGCTACGAGCAGTACTTC. Its protein is CASSVGSYEQYF. This sequence joins TRBV5-6 and TRBJ2-7; D might be TRBD2 (6 bases). The CDR3 length is 12 residues. Deletions cut 5 bases from V and 3 bases from J, with 9 bases between. Germline CDR1 SGHDT, CDR2 YYEEEE.

The rearrangement joins TRBV13 to TRBJ2-7; a possible D gene is TRBD2 (5 bases). Germline lookup yields CDR1 PRHDT and CDR2 FYEKMQ (reference sequence). The CDR3 loop spans 15 amino acids. Trimming removed 6 bases from V and 2 bases from J, with 17 bases in between. The chain's CDR3 is CASSSTKAATYEQYF. Here the CDR3 DNA reads TGTGCCAGCAGTTCGACTAAGGCGGCAACCTACGAGCAGTACTTC.

The V call is TRBV6-5, the J call TRBJ2-2; D is uncertain. The CDR3 contains 14 residues. Germline V gene lookup returns CDR1 MNHEY and CDR2 SVGAGI. Trimming shortened V by 2 bases and J by 5 bases, and 9 bases separated the two germline ends. The CDR3 nucleotides read TGTGCCAGCAGTTACACCAGTATGACCGGGGAGCTGTTTTTT. Translated, it gives CASSYTSMTGELFF.

This clone was found many times. V is TRBV5-6 and J is TRBJ2-6, with a possible D match to TRBD2 (6 bases). Trimming cost V 0 bases and J 0 bases, with 10 bases left between them. CDR1 is SGHDT and CDR2 is YYEEEE in the germline V gene. The CDR3 extends over 17 amino acids. This chain's CDR3 is CASSLGLEASGANVLTF. The CDR3 nucleotides read TGTGCCAGCAGCTTGGGACTAGAGGCCTCTGGGGCCAACGTCCTGACTTTC.

The genes are TRBV4-1 and TRBJ2-2; TRBD2 agrees at 12 bases. V shed 3 bases and J 6 bases; nucleotides not matched to a gene: 5. Germline V gives CDR1 MGHRA, CDR2 YSYEKL. This CDR3 region has 16 residues. The CDR3 sequence: CASSHRLAGDPGELFF. The CDR3 coding sequence is TGCGCCAGCAGCCACCGACTAGCGGGGGACCCCGGGGAGCTGTTTTTT.

The chain links TRBV5-1 to TRBJ2-5; 13 bases map to TRBD2. V lost 4 bases, J lost 5 bases, and 8 bases stayed unmatched. The CDR3 is 16 residues long. Germline V gives CDR1 SGHRS, CDR2 YFSETQ. The CDR3 reads CASSPSGTSGTETQYF. Written as DNA, the CDR3 is TGCGCCAGCAGCCCGTCCGGGACTAGCGGGACGGAGACCCAGTACTTC.

The chain couples TRBV5-1 to TRBJ2-1; 13 nucleotides line up with TRBD2. Trimming took 6 bases from V and 3 from J; bases not matched to a gene: 3. This CDR3 region has 15 residues. Germline assignment: CDR1 SGHRS and CDR2 YFSETQ. CDR3 sequence reads: CASIGTSGNYNEQFF. In DNA form, the CDR3 reads TGCGCCAGCATCGGGACTAGCGGGAACTACAATGAGCAGTTCTTC.